This TCR beta chain was recorded in a study of blood T cell repertoires in COVID-19. In the study overall: From the United States, Italy and Spain came samples of acute and convalescent COVID-19. T cells, B-cell-depleted T cells, or PBMCs provided the cDNA or gDNA that served as material.

Per the original data handling: By means of reference gene primer amplification, nucleated cell counts were estimated. Some clones are missing from TCRdb's copy, which holds only in-frame ones; the method was immunoSEQ multiplex PCR. V and J calls and clone size follow that table, whereas D and trimming were derived from the DNA. The repertoire holds 200,000 to 300,000 clones, with under 90% as singletons. The CDR3 loop spans 18 amino acids. Per germline, CDR1 MNHNS and CDR2 SASEGT. Trimming shortened V by 2 bases and J by 0 bases, and 17 bases separated the two germline ends. The TCR sequence derives from a man aged 60 to 75 with acute or convalescent COVID-19. The sequenced sample consisted of peripheral blood. The chain is built from TRBV6-1 and TRBJ2-4; TRBD1 might be the D (5 bases). CDR3 in amino acids: CASSERGRASLAKNIQYF. In DNA form, the CDR3 reads TGTGCCAGCAGTGAAAGGGGTAGGGCCTCTCTAGCCAAAAACATTCAGTACTTC.